This T cell receptor (beta chain) was recovered during a study of T cell repertoires in cytomegalovirus infection. The overall study: Selected CMV epitopes included recently identified HLA-C-restricted ones as well as well-studied HLA-B-restricted ones. TCR beta signatures that were public indicated CMV infection and matching HLA type.

Details on this clonotype: What it binds is unknown.

A single record per CDR3 protein comes from TCRdb applying MiXCR to the reads. The sample records some 700,000 distinct CDR3 sequences, around 32% being singletons. Germline CDR1 reads SGHTA; CDR2 reads FQGNSA. Unmatched junction bases numbered 12, after V lost 1 base and J lost 13 bases. The CDR3 covers 16 residues. Notes on the study in general: Ex vivo responses were dominated by HLA-C-restricted CMV-specific TCR beta clonotypes. Cumulative public TCR beta family frequency identified CMV carriers with the relevant HLA.

J is TRBJ2-1 and V is TRBV7-2, with 11 bases that match TRBD2. The sequence came from a human donor in good health (CMV status not recorded). Some clones in this sample may be carry-over from other donors' samples. The material sequenced was cultured PBMCs, taken from culture after CMV antigen stimulation. This chain's CDR3 is CASSLVETSGAVTQFF. CDR3 nucleotides: TGTGCCAGCAGCTTAGTAGAGACTAGCGGGGCAGTGACTCAGTTCTTC. Using reference TRBV7-2 and TRBJ2-1 for the parts outside the CDR3, the full variable domain is GAGVSQSPSNKVTEKGKDVELRCDPISGHTALYWYRQSLGQGLEFLIYFQGNSAPDKSGLPSDRFSAERTGGSVSTLTIQRTQQEDSAVYLCASSLVETSGAVTQFFGPGTRLTVL.